One and the same sample provided the 27 T cell receptor beta chains below, sequenced in a study of glioma-infiltrating T cells. Using RNA template, CDR3s of TCR alpha and beta were amplified with iRepertoire arm-PCR. TCRdb passed the multiplex PCR reads through MiXCR, listing each CDR3 protein once. The top ten clones hold 12% of a sample with more than 300,000 distinct CDR3 sequences, roughly two fifths of them seen once. Sequencing used glioma tissue, nonneoplastic brain tissue, or PBMCs (not recorded which). These receptors originate from a human donor with low-grade glioma or glioblastoma, undergoing nonglioma brain surgery, or in good health (not recorded which).

This clonotype has ten or more counts. As DNA, the CDR3 is TGTGCCAGCAGCCCGGAAAGTAGGAACACTGAAGCTTTCTTT. Protein product: CASSPESRNTEAFF. The chain links TRBV7-9 to TRBJ1-1; D is unresolved. CDR3 size: 14 residues. Looked up from germline, CDR1 is SEHNR and CDR2 is FQNEAQ (reference sequence). Trimming took off 5 bases at V and 1 base at J, with 11 bases between the two ends.

CDR3 DNA: TGTGCCAGCAGTCAGACTAATCAACAAGAGACCCAGTACTTC. Translation: CASSQTNQQETQYF. V is TRBV27 and J is TRBJ2-5; D possibly corresponds to TRBD2 (5 bases). Germline V gene sequence: CDR1 MNHEY, CDR2 SMNVEV (reference sequence). This CDR3 has 14 residues. V was cut by 5 bases and J by 2 bases, with 12 bases left in between.

Ten or more counts support this clonotype. The V gene is TRBV28, the J gene TRBJ2-4, with D possibly being TRBD2 (5 bases). Germline loops: CDR1 MDHEN, CDR2 SYDVKM. This CDR3 region has 16 residues. V was trimmed by 6 bases and J by 0 bases, leaving 15 bases between them. CDR3 loop: CASSSGLHLAKNIQYF. The CDR3 DNA reads TGTGCCAGCAGCTCTGGACTTCATCTAGCCAAAAACATTCAGTACTTC.

Details on this clonotype: Just one base apart from a much larger clone, this may be a read error. This chain joins TRBV7-2 and TRBJ2-5, with a tentative D call TRBD2 (6 bases). CDR1 and CDR2 from the germline V gene are SGHTA and FQGNSA. CDR3 size: 13 residues. The CDR3 bases are TGTGCCGGCAGCCCGGGACTCCAAGAGACCCAGTACTTC. Protein sequence: CAGSPGLQETQYF.

The chain couples TRBV7-9 to TRBJ1-1; 9 nucleotides agree with TRBD1. CDR3 size: 16 residues. With V trimmed by 5 bases and J by 5 bases, 12 bases remained unmatched. Germline V CDR1 and CDR2: SEHNR, FQNEAQ (reference sequence). This chain's CDR3 is CASSSNRDRAWTEAFF. CDR3 DNA: TGTGCCAGCAGCAGCAACCGGGACAGGGCCTGGACTGAAGCTTTCTTT.

The chain links TRBV28 to TRBJ2-2; 9 nucleotides agree with TRBD1. The ends lost 10 bases at V and 1 base at J; junction bases unmatched: 4. This CDR3 is built from 14 residues. The germline CDR1 and CDR2 sequences are MDHEN and SYDVKM. In DNA form, the CDR3 reads TGTGCCATACAGGGGGCACTGAACACCGGGGAGCTGTTTTTT. This codes for CAIQGALNTGELFF.

Of note for this clonotype: This may stem from a read error, because a much larger clone lies one nucleotide away. V is TRBV28 and J is TRBJ2-1; weak D call: TRBD2 (6 bases). CDR3 length: 17 amino acids. CDR1 MDHEN and CDR2 SYDVKM come from the germline V gene. In nucleotides, the CDR3 is TGTGCCAGCAGTCTACGAGAGGGACTTCACCCATACAGTGAGCAGTTCTTC. Its translation: CASSLREGLHPYSEQFF.

In DNA, the CDR3 is TGTGCCAGCAGTGGACATCCCCGCTACAATGAGCAGTTCTTC. It translates to CASSGHPRYNEQFF. V usage is TRBV28 and J usage is TRBJ2-1, with a possible D match to TRBD1 (5 bases). V gave up 5 bases and J gave up 3 bases, with 11 bases separating them. Germline-derived CDR1 and CDR2 are MDHEN and SYDVKM. The CDR3 consists of 14 residues.

This clonotype was counted only a few times. V is TRBV5-4 and J is TRBJ2-7; D is unresolved. Germline assignment: CDR1 SGHNT and CDR2 YYREEE (reference sequence). This CDR3 has 14 residues. The V and J ends lost 1 base and 3 bases respectively, with 11 bases between them. CDR3 DNA: TGTGCCAGCAGCTTGCAAAAGGGAAACTACGAGCAGTACTTC. This sequence encodes CASSLQKGNYEQYF.

This clonotype was recorded a few times. The rearrangement links TRBV4-2 to TRBJ2-2; 9 bases match TRBD1. The V gene's germline CDR1 is LGHNA and CDR2 YNFKEQ. The CDR3 sequence is 15 residues long. After removal of 5 bases from V and 5 bases from J, the junction contained 6 bases not matched to a gene. The CDR3 here is CASSARQGGTGELFF. Written as DNA, the CDR3 is TGTGCCAGCAGCGCCCGACAGGGGGGAACCGGGGAGCTGTTTTTT.

This clonotype was counted a few times. The V gene is TRBV20-1, the J gene TRBJ2-3, with a weak D call TRBD2 (6 bases). The V and J ends lost 4 bases and 0 bases respectively, with 8 bases between them. CDR3 length: 13 amino acids. Per germline, CDR1 DFQATT and CDR2 SNEGSKA (reference sequence). The CDR3 sequence is CSATAGSTDTQYF. CDR3 nucleotide sequence: TGCAGTGCTACCGCGGGGAGCACAGATACGCAGTATTTT.

Remarks on this clonotype: The junction departs from the called germline gene at one end, perhaps through a read error. V and J are TRBV11-3 and TRBJ1-1; D is possibly TRBD1 (5 bases). Germline CDR1 reads SGHNT; CDR2 reads YENEEA. The CDR3 loop spans 13 amino acids. The CDR3 loop is CAISLDIQGEAFF. In nucleotides, the CDR3 is TGTGCCATCAGCTTAGACATCCAGGGTGAAGCTTTCTTT.

Only a few counts were recorded for this clonotype. The chain is built from TRBV20-1 and TRBJ2-1; TRBD2 aligns across 8 bases. Germline values: CDR1 DFQATT, CDR2 SNEGSKA (reference sequence). The junction had 17 bases not matched to a gene; V was cut back by 1 base and J by 12 bases. This CDR3 is built from 16 residues. The CDR3 is CSARGLKAGVPVRQFF. The CDR3 DNA reads TGCAGTGCTAGAGGATTGAAAGCGGGAGTCCCAGTCAGGCAGTTCTTC.

The gene calls are TRBV2 and TRBJ2-3; D is uncertain. Trimming cost V 5 bases and J 8 bases, with 11 bases left between them. Per the germline V gene, CDR1 is SNHLY and CDR2 is FYNNEI. The CDR3 sequence is 12 residues long. CDR3 DNA: TGTGCCAGCAGTACAAACAGTTTTACGCAGTATTTT. This gives the protein CASSTNSFTQYF.

There are many counts of this clonotype. This chain uses TRBV6-1 with TRBJ2-1, with 13 bases lining up with TRBD2. The CDR3 is made up of 15 amino acids. Germline values: CDR1 MNHNS, CDR2 SASEGT. V was clipped by 8 bases and J by 8 bases; unmatched bases: 9. The CDR3, as DNA: TGTGCCAGCGTGAGGACTAGCGGGAGCTCGGATGAGCAGTTCTTC. Residues: CASVRTSGSSDEQFF.

This clonotype was counted between two and nine times. V gene TRBV20-1 combines with J gene TRBJ1-2; 10 bases are a match to TRBD1. This CDR3 is built from 14 residues. Germline V CDR1 and CDR2: DFQATT, SNEGSKA (reference sequence). V was pared by 5 bases and J by 5 bases, with 8 bases of the junction left unmatched. In nucleotides, the CDR3 is TGCAGTGCTCCTGCGGGACAGGGGAGATATGGCTACACCTTC. Translation gives CSAPAGQGRYGYTF.

Comment on this clonotype: One base away lies a much larger clone, so this may be a sequencing read error. Here the CDR3 reads CASSYSSPRSYNERFF. The CDR3 DNA sequence: TGTGCCAGCAGTTACTCGAGTCCAAGATCCTACAATGAGCGGTTCTTC. This rearrangement joins TRBV6-5 to TRBJ2-1; no reliable D call. CDR3 length: 16 amino acids. In germline, CDR1 is MNHEY, CDR2 SVGAGI.

About this clonotype: This sequence may be a read error, since a much larger clone differs from it by one base. The chain is built from TRBV6-2 or TRBV6-3 and TRBJ2-1; no firm D call. CDR3 length: 13 amino acids. Germline V lookup: CDR1 MNHEY, CDR2 SVGEGT. CDR3 bases: TGTGCCAGCAGCCACGACTCCTACAATAAGCAGTTCTTC. Its protein product is CASSHDSYNKQFF.

This clonotype appeared many times. This rearrangement joins TRBV27 to TRBJ2-4; D remains unclear. CDR3 length equals 13 residues. Trimming removed 6 bases at V and 0 bases at J, with 6 bases between. Germline-derived CDR1 and CDR2 are MNHEY and SMNVEV (reference sequence). The CDR3: CASSPVAKNIQYF. The CDR3 region has the DNA TGTGCCAGCAGCCCCGTAGCCAAAAACATTCAGTACTTC.

Concerning this clonotype itself: Its ends do not fully match the called genes, so a read error is possible. The V call is TRBV27, the J call TRBJ1-5; the D is unclear. Germline V gives CDR1 MNHEY, CDR2 SMNVEV (reference sequence). The CDR3 is made up of 15 amino acids. CDR3 sequence (DNA): TGTGCCAGCAGTATCCTATCCGGTGGAAATCAGCCCCGGCATTTT. Translation: CASSILSGGNQPRHF.

This chain joins TRBV7-2 and TRBJ1-1; 8 positions match TRBD1. This CDR3 comprises 14 residues. V dropped 5 bases and J dropped 6; count of bases not matched to a gene: 8. Germline-derived CDR1 and CDR2 are SGHTA and FQGNSA. CDR3 sequence (DNA): TGTGCCAGCAGCCGGACAGGGAACGCCCCTGAAGCTTTCTTT. Its translation: CASSRTGNAPEAFF.

The chain is built from TRBV28 and TRBJ2-5; no firm D call. The CDR3 contains 13 residues. Germline assignment: CDR1 MDHEN and CDR2 SYDVKM. Trimming shortened V by 6 bases and J by 1 base, and 9 bases separated the two germline ends. The CDR3: CASSKWGQETQYF. As DNA, the CDR3 is TGTGCCAGCAGCAAATGGGGCCAAGAGACCCAGTACTTC.

Comments on this clonotype: One end of the junction is discordant with germline, which a read error may explain. The genes are TRBV4-2 and TRBJ2-7; the match to TRBD2 covers 11 bases. The CDR3 sequence is 15 residues long. CDR1 is LGHNA, CDR2 YNFKEQ, per germline. The CDR3 DNA follows: TGTGCCTGCAGCCAAGATAGCGGGAGGGCTCGAGAGCAGTACTTC. It specifies CACSQDSGRAREQYF.

This chain uses TRBV29-1 with TRBJ2-7; D gene uncertain. This CDR3 contains 10 residues. The germline V gene encodes CDR1 SQVTM and CDR2 ANQGSEA. Trimming took off 5 bases at V and 4 bases at J, with 6 bases between the two ends. Here the CDR3 DNA reads TGCAGCGTTTTGGGGTACGAGCAGTACTTC. Its protein product is CSVLGYEQYF.

This rearrangement joins TRBV4-1 to TRBJ2-7; D ambiguous. Germline loops: CDR1 MGHRA, CDR2 YSYEKL. The CDR3 is made up of 15 amino acids. V lost 1 base and J lost 0, with 10 bases in between. CDR3 DNA sequence: TGCGCCAGCAGCCAAGGGGGAAGGATCTCCTACGAGCAGTACTTC. Its protein is CASSQGGRISYEQYF.

This clonotype was seen only a few times. The rearrangement joins TRBV4-3 to TRBJ2-1; D call uncertain. Trimming pared 0 bases from V and 0 bases from J, leaving 9 bases between. The germline gives CDR1 LGHNA, CDR2 YSLEER. The CDR3 contains 16 residues. The CDR3 DNA sequence: TGCGCCAGCAGCCAAGATCAGGACCTCTCCTACAATGAGCAGTTCTTC. Residues: CASSQDQDLSYNEQFF.

V gene TRBV7-2 combines with J gene TRBJ1-1; D is undetermined. Trimming shortened V by 1 base and J by 5 bases, and 2 bases separated the two germline ends. The germline gives CDR1 SGHTA, CDR2 FQGNSA. The CDR3 loop spans 11 amino acids. CDR3 nucleotide sequence: TGTGCCAGCAGCTTAGTGACTGAAGCTTTCTTT. It translates to CASSLVTEAFF.